The rows below give T cell receptor beta chains drawn from one sample of a study of T cell responses to AZD1222 COVID-19 vaccine. Generated by immunoSEQ multiplex PCR, the TCRdb table keeps only in-frame clones and is missing some. Among about 84,000 clones listed, around 88% were seen once. This specimen consisted of peripheral blood, obtained 28 days after the second AZD1222 dose. The source is an adult who received the AZD1222 COVID-19 vaccine. Each CDR3 is given with its conserved first and last residue. D genes are given only for firm matches. For some rows the clone size is stated as once, few or many, or as a class when expanded; others skip it.

V gene,clone size,D gene,J gene,CDR3 DNA,CDR3 protein
TRBV7-2,-,TRBD1,TRBJ2-5,TGTGCCAGCAGCGTCCCAGGGGGCGGGGCCTCTCGGGGGACCCAGTACTTC,CASSVPGGGASRGTQYF
TRBV6-4,-,-,TRBJ2-2,TGTGCCAGCAGTGACAGGGTTGGCGCCGGGGAGCTGTTTTTT,CASSDRVGAGELFF
TRBV9,-,TRBD1,TRBJ1-6,TGTGCCAGCAGCGGTCTTGCCGGGACAGGCCTCCACTTT,CASSGLAGTGLHF
TRBV6-6,-,-,TRBJ2-7,TGTGCCAGCACGCGTCCGTGGGGGGGCGACTACGAGCAGTACTTC,CASTRPWGGDYEQYF
TRBV3-1/TRBV3-2,-,-,TRBJ2-5,TGTGCCAGCAGCCAAGCCTCTAGCCTGGAGTACTTC,CASSQASSLEYF
TRBV7-8,-,-,TRBJ1-5,TGTGCCAGCAGCTTAGCGGAGACATACAATCAGCCCCAGCATTTT,CASSLAETYNQPQHF
TRBV6-5,-,TRBD1,TRBJ1-1,TGTGCCAGCAGTACCCGGACAGGGTTGGGCACTGAAGCTTTCTTT,CASSTRTGLGTEAFF
TRBV3-1/TRBV3-2,-,-,TRBJ1-2,TGTGCCAGCAGCCAAGATCCAGAGACCTATGGCTACACCTTC,CASSQDPETYGYTF
TRBV9,-,-,TRBJ2-1,TGTGCCAGCAGCGTAGAGCACGGCCCATACAATGAGCAGTTCTTC,CASSVEHGPYNEQFF
TRBV9,once,-,TRBJ1-2,TGTGCCAGCAGCGTAGCTTTCGGGGGGGACTATGGCTACACCTTC,CASSVAFGGDYGYTF
TRBV6-1,-,TRBD2,TRBJ2-3,TGTGCCAGCAGTGAAGAGGTAGCGGGGGGACGAAGCACAGATACGCAGTATTTT,CASSEEVAGGRSTDTQYF
TRBV5-1,-,TRBD1,TRBJ2-7,TGCGCCAGCAGCACCGGGACAGGGGAGGATCCGAAGCAGTACTTC,CASSTGTGEDPKQYF
TRBV2,-,-,TRBJ2-4,TGTGCCAGCAGTGACCGACGGGCCAAAAACATTCAGTACTTC,CASSDRRAKNIQYF
TRBV7-6,-,-,TRBJ2-3,TGTGCCAGCAGCTTAGGGATGTCTTACAGGGGAGGGGATACGCAGTATTTT,CASSLGMSYRGGDTQYF
TRBV5-1,once,TRBD2,TRBJ2-2,TGCGCCAGCAGCTTGGATCCTAGCGGACATTTCACCGGGGAGCTGTTTTTT,CASSLDPSGHFTGELFF
TRBV7-8,-,-,TRBJ1-4,TGTGCCAGCAGCTTACGGCCCCGCAAGGGAGAAAAACTGTTTTTT,CASSLRPRKGEKLFF
TRBV27,-,-,TRBJ2-5,TGTCAGCCGTACCAAGAGACCCAGTACTTC,CQPYQETQYF
TRBV9,-,-,TRBJ1-4,TGTGCCAGCAGCGTAGGTGTGACAGGTGCTAATGAAAAACTGTTTTTT,CASSVGVTGANEKLFF
TRBV4-1,-,-,TRBJ2-7,TGCGCCAGCAGCCAAGTAGAGGAGTACGAGCAGTACTTC,CASSQVEEYEQYF
TRBV19,few,TRBD1,TRBJ1-6,TGTGCCAGTAAGTCGAGACAGGGGTTAGATTCACCCCTCCACTTT,CASKSRQGLDSPLHF
TRBV29-1,-,-,TRBJ2-7,TGCAGCGCCACGGGGGCGGGCTCCTACGAGCAGTACTTC,CSATGAGSYEQYF
TRBV15,-,-,TRBJ2-3,TGTGCCACCAGCTTACTGAGGGACGATACGCAGTATTTT,CATSLLRDDTQYF
TRBV6-5,-,-,TRBJ1-1,TGTGCCAGCAGTCCTCCTCAGGCTCTGAACACTGAAGCTTTCTTT,CASSPPQALNTEAFF
TRBV27,-,-,TRBJ1-4,TGTGCCAGCGGCTCCCGGCGGGGGTATGAAAAACTGTTTTTT,CASGSRRGYEKLFF
TRBV7-9,-,-,TRBJ1-3,TGTGCCAGCAGCTTAGCCCTCGGAAACACCATATATTTT,CASSLALGNTIYF
TRBV3-1/TRBV3-2,-,TRBD1,TRBJ1-2,TGTGCCACCCGTTCTCGGACAGGTCGGGGCTACACCTTC,CATRSRTGRGYTF
TRBV27,-,-,TRBJ2-7,TGTGCCAGCAGTTTCTTCCACAATCGCTACGAGCAGTACTTC,CASSFFHNRYEQYF
TRBV29-1,-,TRBD1,TRBJ1-5,TGCAGCGTTGCAGGGCAGGGGGATCAGCCCCAGCATTTT,CSVAGQGDQPQHF
TRBV6-2/TRBV6-3,-,TRBD1,TRBJ2-1,TGTGCCAGCAGTCCCCCAGCTGCAGGGGGCATCGATGAGCAGTTCTTC,CASSPPAAGGIDEQFF
TRBV6-1,-,-,TRBJ2-3,TGTGCCAGCAGTGACCACCTGACGCCGACTAGTTGGCAAACGGATACGCAGTATTTT,CASSDHLTPTSWQTDTQYF
TRBV5-1,once,-,TRBJ2-7,TGCGCCAGCAGCCCCCAGGGCGAGACCTACGAGCAGTACTTC,CASSPQGETYEQYF
TRBV11-3,-,-,TRBJ2-6,TGTGCCAGCAGCTTAGATGGGGTAGGACAGCCCTCTGGGGCCAACGTCCTGACTTTC,CASSLDGVGQPSGANVLTF
TRBV18,once,-,TRBJ2-7,TGTGCCAGCTCACCAACACGGACCTTCACCCAGCAGTACTTC,CASSPTRTFTQQYF
TRBV20-1,-,-,TRBJ1-2,TGCAGTGCTAGGCCGGATGGCTACACCTTC,CSARPDGYTF
TRBV7-7,-,-,TRBJ2-5,TGTGCTAGCAGCTCGACAGGAGGGGGAGAGACCCAGTACTTC,CASSSTGGGETQYF
TRBV19,-,-,TRBJ1-5,TGTGCCAGTAGTATAGATAATAGTAAGCCCCAGCATTTT,CASSIDNSKPQHF
TRBV7-2,-,-,TRBJ1-2,TGTGCCAGCAGCTCGAAGTGGGGGGCTAACTATGGCTACACCTTC,CASSSKWGANYGYTF
TRBV29-1,-,-,TRBJ1-3,TGCAGCGTTGAACTGGGAAACTCTGGAAACACCATATATTTT,CSVELGNSGNTIYF
TRBV27,few,-,TRBJ1-4,TGTGCCAGCAGTTTATCAAGGGGTGGGAATGAAAAACTGTTTTTT,CASSLSRGGNEKLFF
TRBV11-2,-,-,TRBJ2-7,TGTGCCAGCAGCTTAAACGAGCAGTACTTC,CASSLNEQYF
TRBV7-8,-,-,TRBJ1-5,TGTGCCAGCAGCTTAGATGGGGGGCGTTATAGCAATCAGCCCCAGCATTTT,CASSLDGGRYSNQPQHF
TRBV11-2,-,TRBD1,TRBJ2-7,TGTGCCAGCAGCCCCGGGACAGGGGGCTTTTACGAGCAGTACTTC,CASSPGTGGFYEQYF
TRBV5-1,-,TRBD2,TRBJ2-7,TGCGCCAGCAGCCCCGCGGCGAGCGGGGGGGTCTACGAGCAGTACTTC,CASSPAASGGVYEQYF
TRBV9,-,-,TRBJ1-2,TGTGCCAGCAGCGTAGGGCCCATGTGGCAGCCCGCCTATGGCTACACCTTC,CASSVGPMWQPAYGYTF
TRBV15,-,TRBD1,TRBJ1-3,TGTGCCACCAGCAGAGACCCCCTGACAGGGGGAAACACCATATATTTT,CATSRDPLTGGNTIYF
TRBV9,-,-,TRBJ2-1,TGTGCCAGCAGCGTAGCGGCCAGCTCCTACAATGAGCAGTTCTTC,CASSVAASSYNEQFF
TRBV7-3,few,-,TRBJ2-3,TGTGCCAGCAGCTTAACGTTCGACAGGTACACAGATACGCAGTATTTT,CASSLTFDRYTDTQYF
TRBV19,-,-,TRBJ1-5,TGTGCCAGTACCCTAGGGAACAGCTCCAATCAGCCCCAGCATTTT,CASTLGNSSNQPQHF
TRBV19,-,-,TRBJ2-7,TGTGCCAGTAGTATGCTGGGGGTCGACTACGAGCAGTACTTC,CASSMLGVDYEQYF
TRBV10-3,-,-,TRBJ1-1,TGTGCCATCAGTGAGTCGGGGATGAACACTGAAGCTTTCTTT,CAISESGMNTEAFF
TRBV5-1,-,-,TRBJ2-7,TGCGCCAGCAGCCTTTCCAATCGTTACGAGCAGTACTTC,CASSLSNRYEQYF
TRBV4-2,-,-,TRBJ1-2,TGTGCCAGCAGCCAAGACAGCGACTATGGCTACACCTTC,CASSQDSDYGYTF
TRBV11-1,-,-,TRBJ1-1,TGTGCCAGCAGCTTACCCGGACAGAAGACTGAAGCTTTCTTT,CASSLPGQKTEAFF
TRBV30,-,TRBD2,TRBJ2-1,TGTGCCTGGATGTGGGACTACACATCCAATGAGCAGTTCTTC,CAWMWDYTSNEQFF